The T cell receptor beta chain under discussion was sequenced for a study of CD4 T cells in relation to SARS-CoV-2 and coronaviruses. Libraries were prepared by immunoSEQ multiplex PCR; TCRdb keeps only in-frame clonotypes and omits some of them. The data contain about 22,000 clones, about 70% of them seen just once; the ten biggest clones take up over 10%. On this clone itself: Its antigen is still unknown.

The germline CDR1 and CDR2 sequences are WNHNN and SYGVQD (reference sequence). The V gene end was trimmed by 2 bases and the J gene end by 7 bases; junction bases not matched to a gene: 5. The CDR3 runs to 15 residues. The study, taken as a whole, reports: Samples before the pandemic and after infection were not matched within any donor.

CD4+ T cells from unexposed donors were obtained before the COVID-19 pandemic (2011-2018). After roughly 9 days of culture, CD4+ T cells were isolated. The TCR sequence derives from a human donor in good health. V usage is TRBV10-1 and J usage is TRBJ2-4, with TRBD2 matching over 10 bases. The sequenced sample was CD4+ T cells from PBMCs, cultured in vitro. CDR3 nucleotides: TGCGCCAGCAGTGAGGAGGGACTAGCGACCAACATTCAGTACTTC. It specifies CASSEEGLATNIQYF.